A selection of T cell receptor beta chains follows, all from one sample in a study of T cells in Graves' hyperthyroidism and ophthalmopathy. TCRdb called the multiplex PCR reads again in MiXCR, with one record for every CDR3 protein. The data show under 65,000 distinct CDR3 sequences, roughly 58% seen once. Source material: blood. The receptors were gathered from a woman aged 55-70 years with Graves' ophthalmopathy. Both conserved end residues are part of each CDR3. The D gene is left open where the match is weak. Expanded clones get a size class; other rows say once, few or many, or leave the size out.

j_gene,d_gene,v_gene,abundance,CDR3aa,CDR3nt
TRBJ2-1,-,TRBV7-3,-,CASSHQRGSYNEQFF,TGTGCCAGCAGCCATCAAAGGGGCTCCTACAATGAGCAGTTCTTC
TRBJ2-7,TRBD2,TRBV11-2,-,CASSIVGWGGYEQYF,TGTGCCAGCAGCATAGTTGGGTGGGGAGGGTACGAGCAGTACTTC
TRBJ1-1,TRBD1,TRBV19,few,CASSPRGQMNTEAFF,TGTGCCAGTAGTCCAAGGGGACAGATGAACACTGAAGCTTTCTTT
TRBJ1-3,-,TRBV7-9,few,CASSLAGSGNTIYF,TGTGCCAGCAGCTTAGCGGGGTCTGGAAACACCATATATTTT
TRBJ1-1,TRBD1,TRBV9,-,CASSPPGQGDTEAFF,TGTGCCAGCAGCCCTCCGGGACAGGGGGACACTGAAGCTTTCTTT
TRBJ2-4,-,TRBV5-4,many,CASSLEGLAKNIQYF,TGTGCCAGCAGCTTGGAGGGGCTAGCCAAAAACATTCAGTACTTC
TRBJ1-1,-,TRBV7-9,-,CASSRNDPSYTEAFF,TGTGCCAGCAGCCGAAATGACCCTTCGTACACTGAAGCTTTCTTT
TRBJ1-5,-,TRBV19,-,CASSPLRARGNRPQHF,TGTGCCAGTAGTCCCCTCAGGGCGAGGGGCAATCGGCCCCAGCATTTT
TRBJ2-5,-,TRBV5-1,many,CASSLAAAGRGETQYF,TGCGCCAGCAGCTTGGCCGCAGCGGGTCGGGGAGAGACCCAGTACTTC
TRBJ1-4,-,TRBV19,-,CASKRVDEKLFF,TGTGCCAGTAAGAGGGTTGATGAAAAACTGTTTTTT
TRBJ2-7,TRBD2,TRBV20-1,-,CSAPGIAGAMYEQYF,TGCAGTGCCCCGGGGATAGCGGGGGCCATGTACGAGCAGTACTTC
TRBJ2-7,-,TRBV7-9,-,CASSSVDLSGMQYF,TGTGCCAGCAGCTCCGTGGACTTATCTGGGATGCAGTACTTC
TRBJ2-2,TRBD2,TRBV6-1,many,CASIPIAGGYTGELFF,TGTGCCAGCATCCCGATAGCGGGGGGGTACACCGGGGAGCTGTTTTTT
TRBJ2-5,TRBD2,TRBV2,-,CASKLVGDTSVETQYF,TGTGCCAGCAAACTTGTCGGGGATACTAGCGTCGAGACCCAGTACTTC
TRBJ2-7,TRBD1,TRBV6-6,many,CASSDRDRDVEQYF,TGTGCCAGCAGTGACCGGGACAGGGATGTCGAGCAGTACTTC
TRBJ1-1,-,TRBV7-8,-,CASSYPGRGQNTEAFF,TGTGCCAGCAGCTACCCCGGAAGGGGACAGAACACTGAAGCTTTCTTT
TRBJ2-5,TRBD1,TRBV7-9,many,CASSAWDSEETQYF,TGTGCCAGCAGCGCCTGGGACAGCGAAGAGACCCAGTACTTC
TRBJ2-7,-,TRBV2,-,CASRALVGQSIYEQYF,TGTGCCAGCAGAGCCTTAGTCGGACAGAGCATATACGAGCAGTACTTC
TRBJ2-7,-,TRBV15,few,CATSRATREQYF,TGTGCCACCAGCAGAGCCACTAGGGAGCAGTACTTC
TRBJ1-5,-,TRBV6-5,many,CARLVATSGYNSQHF,TGTGCCAGGCTAGTCGCTACATCAGGGTATAACTCCCAGCATTTT
TRBJ2-5,TRBD1,TRBV11-3,-,CASSNRTGAQETQYF,TGTGCCAGCAGCAACAGGACAGGGGCTCAAGAGACCCAGTACTTC
TRBJ2-2,TRBD2,TRBV7-9,-,CASSSPLAGGELFF,TGTGCCAGCAGTTCCCCACTAGCGGGCGGGGAGCTGTTTTTT
TRBJ2-7,TRBD2,TRBV7-9,-,CASSSSSGASSYEQYF,TGTGCCAGCAGCTCATCTAGCGGGGCGAGCTCCTACGAGCAGTACTTC
TRBJ2-6,-,TRBV19,once,CVSSIGCAGANVLTF,TGTGTCAGTAGTATAGGGTGCGCTGGGGCCAACGTCCTGACTTTC
TRBJ2-7,-,TRBV15,-,CATSRDYREPEQYF,TGTGCCACCAGCAGAGATTACAGGGAACCCGAGCAGTACTTC